Listed here is a single T cell receptor (beta chain). This receptor's antigen is unknown. No qualities accompany the bases; no much larger clone lies one base away. This entry comes from a study of cytomegalovirus exposure and HLA in healthy donors listed by TCRdb under 2017. In terms of the full investigation: An earlier analysis of a few hundred of the donors reported 276 Gb of sequence data and 100 million to 120 million unique TCR beta sequences obtained from roughly 180 million T cells. The aim of the study was to test whether cataloging public T cell receptors could identify signatures of past pathogen exposure. The later analysis used no new phenotypic data to find candidate immune exposures, relying instead on TCR beta sequences and their occurrence across donors. Genome-wide SNP genotypes for about 65% of the roughly 670 donors were used in a later genetic analysis, which treated that subset as a discovery cohort. Among the roughly 400 genotyped donors, around 81% belonged to the genetic ancestry cluster associated with self-reported Caucasian donors. An early release covering roughly 640 HLA-typed donors comprised about 300 gigabases of sequencing data and approximately 85 million unique TCR sequences. Roughly 5 DR-DQ haplotypes were handled as single units for association and clustering, since linkage in the cohort was strong. An earlier analysis of some 500 of the donors applied high-throughput TCR beta sequencing to assess whether each TCR beta V gene segment acted as functional or pseudogenic. Class I and class II HLA loci were covered by the typing at four-digit resolution. Using immunosequencing, the study profiled T cell repertoires from around 670 subjects and related those repertoires to cytomegalovirus serostatus. The number of typed donors differed by locus: about 620-640 for A, B, C, DRB1 and DQB1; 500 to 550 for DQA1; 606 for DPA1; and roughly 450 for DPB1. To study patterns of TCR occurrence, a later analysis re-analyzed previously published TCR beta repertoires from 650 to 750 donors and added high-resolution HLA genotyping. To predict cytomegalovirus infection status, the study combined high-throughput TCR immunosequencing, statistical association of individual TCRs with disease status, and machine learning. Besides the first cohort of some 670 subjects, a separate validation cohort made up of some 110 different subjects was used. Among some 410 genotyped donors of the cohort, an average of approximately 240,000 unique TCR beta nucleotide sequences was sequenced per donor, of which about 19% were non-productive. Donor age, sex, ethnicity and CMV serostatus were compiled together with the repertoire data. Every repertoire in the discovery cohort had been generated on one and the same sequencing platform. What the authors observed across the whole study: The classifier was reported to diagnose cytomegalovirus status with high specificity and sensitivity in both the original cohort and the validation cohort. According to a later analysis, TCR association rates differed among HLA loci, with DRB1 alleles showing the most associated TCRs and HLA-C alleles showing the fewest. The authors suggested that the approach could potentially be generalized to other disease states and immunological phenotypes. In a later analysis, several top co-occurrence clusters were reported to appear linked to parvovirus B19, influenza, CMV and Epstein-Barr virus. Because HLA typing was unavailable for some donors at each locus, only the typed subset was used in association tests. At a false discovery rate of 0.05, a later analysis linked under 20,000 TCR beta sequences to specific HLA alleles. CMV serostatus was the only immune exposure information available for the cohort. A further reported finding was that TCR beta sequences accurately predicted the HLA-A and HLA-B alleles for most subjects in the first cohort. A later analysis found that HLA-associated TCR beta chains were more clonally expanded and had lower generation probabilities than equally common non-associated chains. While some public TCRs were present in many individuals, most TCR sequences turned up only very rarely across donors. A later analysis found that most CMV-associated TCR beta chains appeared HLA-restricted, with HLA associations seemingly driven largely by CMV exposure. A few of the identified cytomegalovirus-associated TCR beta chains were confirmed in vitro to be specific for cytomegalovirus antigens. Correlated functional status among segregating V segments might reflect linkage disequilibrium, but an unknown experimental factor could not be ruled out. In the study, about 150 TCR beta chains were listed as associated with cytomegalovirus. A cluster of highly shared sequence variants was judged likely to represent a technical artifact of the sequencing pipeline. Assigning TCR associations to individual alleles was difficult when HLA alleles, especially DR and DQ, strongly co-occurred. In this cohort, only TCR beta chains were sequenced, and detectable features were limited by the absence of alpha or paired-chain data. Sequencing depth was assumed to be roughly uniform across donors in the presence/absence analyses, though that assumption may not hold. V-gene and J-gene trimming of TCR beta chains was associated with a missense DCLRE1C variant in a later genetic analysis, and the association was replicated in an independent cohort. In an earlier analysis of 587 of the donors, most TCR beta V segments appeared in productive rearrangements about 90% or about 30% of the time, broadly matching IMGT annotations. Some IMGT-functional V segments, including TRBV6-2 and TRBV6-3, could not be told apart with the 87-base-pair reads, so those segments were excluded. Some 15 rarely observed V segments, including chromosome 9 orphons, were excluded from the earlier analysis of about 610 of the donors because counts were too low. Compared with the 666-donor mean, donors in an Asian-associated ancestry cluster had fewer N-insertions in productive TCRs, according to a later genetic analysis.

From the germline V gene, CDR1 is SGHTA and CDR2 is FQGTGA. From its cysteine to its phenylalanine, the CDR3 spans 14 amino acids. CDR3 DNA only is kept here, 42 bases in frame from base 1. Trimming accounts for 3 bases at V and 10 bases at J, while the number of junction bases matched to no gene is 10. In total, fewer than 750 healthy bone marrow donors made up the cohort. All cohort members were sampled while nominally healthy, although unrecorded immune exposures were likely present. The donor tested CMV seronegative, placing the donor among the roughly 340 seronegative members of the cohort. Every donor gave a peripheral blood sample, and the peripheral blood mononuclear cells from that sample were used for TCR beta sequencing. Genomic DNA was extracted from the blood cell samples with the Qiagen DNeasy Blood Extraction Kit. The method was the immunoSEQ multiplex PCR assay. The multiplex PCR relied on a mix of 60 forward primers for TCR Vbeta segments and 13 reverse primers for TCR Jbeta segments. Amplification of the CDR3 region of rearranged TCR beta genes was performed with a multiplex PCR assay on genomic DNA. Amplified TCR beta libraries were sequenced as 87-base-pair reads on the Illumina HiSeq System. Per the authors' processing: In a later analysis, some 80 million unique TCR beta chains were counted across the 500 to 850 repertoires, and roughly 11 million of these chains were shared by at least two donors. Raw reads were error-corrected and collapsed into unique sequences with a nearest-neighbor algorithm that merged closely related sequences to remove PCR and sequencing errors. V, D and J gene segments were assigned by aligning CDR3 sequences to IMGT reference sequences. For a sequence to be retained, a match of at least six nucleotides was required to both a V gene segment and a J gene segment. Rearrangements were classified as productive when the CDR3 lacked stop codons and remained in frame with V and J, and all other rearrangements were classified as non-productive. Following IMGT convention, CDR3 was defined as the stretch from the second conserved V-encoded cysteine up to the conserved J-encoded phenylalanine. The earlier analysis of about 620 of the donors excluded sequences that lacked an unambiguous match to a single V gene segment. An earlier analysis of 587 of the donors classified V segments as functional when productive rearrangements were above 56.7% and as segregating when the standard deviation between donors was above 5%. A statistical classification framework was built to diagnose cytomegalovirus status from the catalog of TCR beta chain sequences. In a later analysis, V and J genes were assigned by comparing TCR nucleotide sequences against IMGT/GENE-DB human TR gene sequences. In a later analysis, CDR3 sequences and most-parsimonious VDJ recombination scenarios were assigned using the TCRdist pipeline. In a later analysis, each TCR beta chain was defined by its CDR3 amino acid sequence together with its V-gene family, and reads without a unique V-gene family were excluded. In a later analysis, fewer than 600 highly shared, low-generation-probability nucleotide sequences were removed to address suspected cross-contamination and a sequencing artifact. A later analysis calculated a clonal expansion index for each public chain from normalized within-repertoire ranks of inferred template counts. In a later analysis, generation probabilities were computed using a VDJ recombination model fitted to out-of-frame rearrangements, and the results were checked against IGoR. In a later analysis, TCR-TCR, TCR-HLA and TCR-CMV co-occurrence was scored with hypergeometric tests, and a repertoire-size bias correction was applied to TCR pairs. False discovery rates were estimated in a later analysis by permuting HLA or CMV assignments 20 times. In a later analysis, co-occurring TCRs were grouped with DBSCAN, and TCRdist sequence similarity was added when clustering was performed within HLA-allele-positive subsets. For co-occurrence clustering, repertoires with fewer than 30,000 or more than 120,000 public chains were excluded, along with 4 to 6 repertoires with anomalous nucleotide sharing. What TCRdb holds here is the immuneACCESS table cut down to in-frame rearrangements. Part of the clones is not present; checked against another copy, under half of the missing clones reflect an unresolved V gene, and the others are unexplained. The DNA was the basis for D and trimming; V, J and clone size are from that table. The sample has around 100,000 clones on record, 70% to 90% of them singletons. About 2.5% of the sample goes to the ten largest clones.

This chain is built from TRBV7-3 and TRBJ2-5, and TRBD2 matches 8 of the central bases. The specimen was PBMCs. The receptor comes from a man aged 35-49 years in good health and CMV-seronegative. The nucleotide sequence reads TGTGCCAGCAGCTTTGGGACTAGAAGGGGGATCCAGTACTTC. The encoded protein is CASSFGTRRGIQYF.